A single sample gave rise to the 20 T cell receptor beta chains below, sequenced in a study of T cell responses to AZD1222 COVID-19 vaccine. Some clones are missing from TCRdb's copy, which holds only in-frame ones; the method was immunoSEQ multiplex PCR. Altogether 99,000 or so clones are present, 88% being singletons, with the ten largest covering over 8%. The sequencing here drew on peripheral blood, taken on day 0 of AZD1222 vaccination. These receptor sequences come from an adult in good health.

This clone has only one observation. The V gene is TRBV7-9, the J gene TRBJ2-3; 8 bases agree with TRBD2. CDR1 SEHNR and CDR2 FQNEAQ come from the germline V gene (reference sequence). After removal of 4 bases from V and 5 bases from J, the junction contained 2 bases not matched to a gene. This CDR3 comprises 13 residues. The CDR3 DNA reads TGTGCCAGCAGCTCTCTAGCGGGAGATACGCAGTATTTT. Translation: CASSSLAGDTQYF.

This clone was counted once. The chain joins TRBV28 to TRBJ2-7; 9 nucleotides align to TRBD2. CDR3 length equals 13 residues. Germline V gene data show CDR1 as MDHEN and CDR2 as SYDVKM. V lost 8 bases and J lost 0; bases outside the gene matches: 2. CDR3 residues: CASGSGSSYEQYF. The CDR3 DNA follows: TGTGCCAGCGGTAGCGGGAGCTCCTACGAGCAGTACTTC.

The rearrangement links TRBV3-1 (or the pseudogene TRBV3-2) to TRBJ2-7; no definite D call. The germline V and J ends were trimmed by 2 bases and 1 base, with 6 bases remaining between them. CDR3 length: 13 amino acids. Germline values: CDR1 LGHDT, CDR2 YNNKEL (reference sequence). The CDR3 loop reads CASSQWLSYEQYF. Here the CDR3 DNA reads TGTGCCAGCAGCCAATGGCTATCCTACGAGCAGTACTTC.

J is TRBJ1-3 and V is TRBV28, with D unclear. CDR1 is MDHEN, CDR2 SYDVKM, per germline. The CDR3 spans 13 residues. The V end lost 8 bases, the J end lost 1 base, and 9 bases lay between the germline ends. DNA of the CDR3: TGTGCCAGCCTCATCGGGTCTGGAAACACCATATATTTT. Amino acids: CASLIGSGNTIYF. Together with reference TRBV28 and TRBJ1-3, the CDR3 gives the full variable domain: DVKVTQSSRYLVKRTGEKVFLECVQDMDHENMFWYRQDPGLGLRLIYFSYDVKMKEKGDIPEGYSVSREKKERFSLILESASTNQTSMYLCASLIGSGNTIYFGEGSWLTVV.

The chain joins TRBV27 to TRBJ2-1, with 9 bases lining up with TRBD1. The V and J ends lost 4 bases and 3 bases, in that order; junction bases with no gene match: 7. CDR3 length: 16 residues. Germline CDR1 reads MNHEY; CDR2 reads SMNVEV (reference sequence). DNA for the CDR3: TGTGCCAGCAGTTCACAGGGGGCGGGATACTACAATGAGCAGTTCTTC. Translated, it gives CASSSQGAGYYNEQFF.

The CDR3 DNA reads TGTGCCAGCAGCTTAATTGGGAATGAAGCTTTCTTT. It encodes CASSLIGNEAFF. V gene TRBV7-9 combines with J gene TRBJ1-1, with unresolved D. Germline lookup yields CDR1 SEHNR and CDR2 FQNEAQ (reference sequence). The V end lost 2 bases, the J end lost 7 bases, and 8 bases lay between the germline ends. The CDR3 runs to 12 residues.

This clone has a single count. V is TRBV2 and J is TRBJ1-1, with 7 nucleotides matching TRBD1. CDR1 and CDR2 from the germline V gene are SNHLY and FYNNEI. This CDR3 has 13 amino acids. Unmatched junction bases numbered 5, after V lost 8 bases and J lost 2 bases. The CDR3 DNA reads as TGTGCCAGCGGACAGGAACCAAACACTGAAGCTTTCTTT. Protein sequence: CASGQEPNTEAFF.

CDR3 bases: TGTGCCACCAGTGATGCCGGCAACTCTGGGGCCAACGTCCTGACTTTC. This encodes CATSDAGNSGANVLTF. This chain uses TRBV24-1 with TRBJ2-6; no clear D gene. Trimming took 3 bases from V and 0 from J, leaving 8 bases between them. Germline loops: CDR1 KGHDR, CDR2 SFDVKD. The CDR3 runs 16 residues.

Here the CDR3 reads CAISESQGTGYTF. DNA for the CDR3: TGTGCCATCAGTGAGTCCCAAGGAACGGGCTACACCTTC. V gene TRBV10-3 combines with J gene TRBJ1-2; D unclear. Trimming cost V 0 bases and J 8 bases, with 10 bases left between them. The CDR3 covers 13 residues. The germline V gene encodes CDR1 ENHRY and CDR2 SYGVKD.

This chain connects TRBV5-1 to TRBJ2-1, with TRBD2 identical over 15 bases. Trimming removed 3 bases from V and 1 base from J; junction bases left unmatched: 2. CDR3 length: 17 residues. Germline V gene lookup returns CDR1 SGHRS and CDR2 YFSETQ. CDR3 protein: CASSWGLAGGSYNEQFF. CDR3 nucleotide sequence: TGCGCCAGCAGCTGGGGACTAGCGGGAGGATCCTACAATGAGCAGTTCTTC.

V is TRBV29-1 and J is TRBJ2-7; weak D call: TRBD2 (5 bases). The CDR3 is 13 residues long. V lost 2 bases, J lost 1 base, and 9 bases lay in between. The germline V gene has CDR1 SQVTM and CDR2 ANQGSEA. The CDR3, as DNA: TGCAGCGTTGAAATCGGGGTTTCCTACGAGCAGTACTTC. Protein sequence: CSVEIGVSYEQYF.

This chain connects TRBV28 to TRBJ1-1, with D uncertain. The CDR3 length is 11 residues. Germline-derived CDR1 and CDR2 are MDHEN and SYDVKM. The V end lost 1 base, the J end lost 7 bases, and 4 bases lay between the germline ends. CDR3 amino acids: CASSLYGEAFF. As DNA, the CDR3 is TGTGCCAGCAGTTTATATGGTGAAGCTTTCTTT.

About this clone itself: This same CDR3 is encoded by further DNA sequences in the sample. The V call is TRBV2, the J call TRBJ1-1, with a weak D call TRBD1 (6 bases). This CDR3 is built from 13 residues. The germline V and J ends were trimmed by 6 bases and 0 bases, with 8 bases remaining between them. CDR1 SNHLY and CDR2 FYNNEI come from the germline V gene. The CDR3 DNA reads TGTGCCAGCAGCGGACAGATGAACACTGAAGCTTTCTTT. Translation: CASSGQMNTEAFF.

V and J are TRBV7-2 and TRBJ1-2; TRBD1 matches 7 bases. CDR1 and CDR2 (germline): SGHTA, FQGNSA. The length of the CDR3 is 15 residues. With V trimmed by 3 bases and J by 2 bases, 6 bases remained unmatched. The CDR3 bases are TGTGCCAGCAGCTTCCCAGGGGGAGTAAACTATGGCTACACCTTC. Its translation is CASSFPGGVNYGYTF.

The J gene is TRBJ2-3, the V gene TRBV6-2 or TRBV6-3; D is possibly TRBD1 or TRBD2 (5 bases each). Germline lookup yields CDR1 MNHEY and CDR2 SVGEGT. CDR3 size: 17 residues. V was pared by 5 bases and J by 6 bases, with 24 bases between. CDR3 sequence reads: CASSPTGTERGVDTQYF. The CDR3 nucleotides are TGTGCCAGCAGTCCGACCGGGACGGAGCGTGGTGTGGATACGCAGTATTTT.

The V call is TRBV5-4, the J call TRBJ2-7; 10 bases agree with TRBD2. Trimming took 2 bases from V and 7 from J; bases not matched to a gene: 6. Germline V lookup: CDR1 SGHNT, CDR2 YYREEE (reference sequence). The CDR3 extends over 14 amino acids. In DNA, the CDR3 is TGTGCCAGCAGCTTCAAGCGGGAGGGCGGGGAGCAGTACTTC. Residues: CASSFKREGGEQYF. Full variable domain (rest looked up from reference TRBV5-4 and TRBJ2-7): ETGVTQSPTHLIKTRGQQVTLRCSSQSGHNTVSWYQQALGQGPQFIFQYYREEENGRGNFPPRFSGLQFPNYSSELNVNALELDDSALYLCASSFKREGGEQYFGPGTRLTVT.

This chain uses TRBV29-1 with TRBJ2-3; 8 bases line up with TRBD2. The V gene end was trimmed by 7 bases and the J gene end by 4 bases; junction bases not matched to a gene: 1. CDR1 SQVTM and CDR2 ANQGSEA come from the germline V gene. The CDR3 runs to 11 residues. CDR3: CSGGLADTQYF. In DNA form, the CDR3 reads TGCAGCGGGGGACTAGCAGATACGCAGTATTTT.

CDR3 in DNA: TGTGCCTGGGCAGGGGGCGATCAGCCCCAGCATTTT. As protein: CAWAGGDQPQHF. The rearrangement joins TRBV30 to TRBJ1-5, with 8 positions matching TRBD1. CDR3 size: 12 residues. The germline CDR1 and CDR2 sequences are GTSNPN and SVGIG (reference sequence). V lost 5 bases, J lost 5 bases, and 2 bases stayed unmatched.

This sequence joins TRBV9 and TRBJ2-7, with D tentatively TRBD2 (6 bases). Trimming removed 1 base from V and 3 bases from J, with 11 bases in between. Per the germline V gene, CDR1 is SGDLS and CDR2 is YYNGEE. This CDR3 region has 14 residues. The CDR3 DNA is TGTGCCAGCAGCGTATCCCACGGGGGCTACGAGCAGTACTTC. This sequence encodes CASSVSHGGYEQYF.

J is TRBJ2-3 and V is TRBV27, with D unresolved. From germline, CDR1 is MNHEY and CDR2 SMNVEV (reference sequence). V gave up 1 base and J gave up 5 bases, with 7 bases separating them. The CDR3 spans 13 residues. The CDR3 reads CASSLWARDTQYF. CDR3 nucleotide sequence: TGTGCCAGCAGTTTATGGGCGAGAGATACGCAGTATTTT.